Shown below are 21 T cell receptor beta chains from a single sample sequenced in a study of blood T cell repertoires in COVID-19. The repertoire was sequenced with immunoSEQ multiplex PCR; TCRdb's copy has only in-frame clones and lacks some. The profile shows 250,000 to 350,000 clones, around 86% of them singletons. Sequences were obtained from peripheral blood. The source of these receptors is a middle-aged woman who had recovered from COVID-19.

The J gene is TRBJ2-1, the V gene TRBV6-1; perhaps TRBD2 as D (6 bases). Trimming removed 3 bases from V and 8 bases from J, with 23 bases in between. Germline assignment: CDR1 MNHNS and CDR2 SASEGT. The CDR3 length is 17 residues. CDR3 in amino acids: CASSETSLPSKVDEQFF. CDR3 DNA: TGTGCCAGCAGTGAGACTAGTCTCCCCTCAAAGGTGGATGAGCAGTTCTTC.

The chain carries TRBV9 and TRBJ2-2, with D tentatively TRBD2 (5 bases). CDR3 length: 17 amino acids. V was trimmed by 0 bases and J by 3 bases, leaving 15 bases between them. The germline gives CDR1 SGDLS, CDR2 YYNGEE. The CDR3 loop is CASSVAGRVRDTGELFF. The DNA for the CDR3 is TGTGCCAGCAGCGTAGCTGGGCGGGTAAGGGACACCGGGGAGCTGTTTTTT.

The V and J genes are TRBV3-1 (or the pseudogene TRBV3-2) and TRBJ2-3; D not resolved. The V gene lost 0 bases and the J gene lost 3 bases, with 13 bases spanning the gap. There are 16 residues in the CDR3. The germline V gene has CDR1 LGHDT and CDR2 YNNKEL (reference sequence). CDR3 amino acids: CASSQEIAIVTDTQYF. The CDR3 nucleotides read TGTGCCAGCAGCCAAGAGATCGCGATTGTGACAGATACGCAGTATTTT.

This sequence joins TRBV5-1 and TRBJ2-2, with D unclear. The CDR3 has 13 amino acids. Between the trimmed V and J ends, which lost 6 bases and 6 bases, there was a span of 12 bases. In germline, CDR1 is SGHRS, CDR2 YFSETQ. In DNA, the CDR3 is TGCGCCAGCACCACCCTAGTGCCCGGGGAGCTGTTTTTT. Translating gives CASTTLVPGELFF.

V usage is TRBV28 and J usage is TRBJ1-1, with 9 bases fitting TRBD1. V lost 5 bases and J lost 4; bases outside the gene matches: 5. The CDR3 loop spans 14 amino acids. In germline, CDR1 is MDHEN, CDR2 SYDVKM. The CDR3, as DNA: TGTGCCAGCAGTATACAGGGGGCTGGCACTGAAGCTTTCTTT. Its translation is CASSIQGAGTEAFF.

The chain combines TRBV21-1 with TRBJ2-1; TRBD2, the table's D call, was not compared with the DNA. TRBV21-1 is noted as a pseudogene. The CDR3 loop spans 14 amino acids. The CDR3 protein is CASSKGTSGNEQFF. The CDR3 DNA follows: TGTGCCAGCAGCAAAGGTACTAGCGGGAATGAGCAGTTCTTC.

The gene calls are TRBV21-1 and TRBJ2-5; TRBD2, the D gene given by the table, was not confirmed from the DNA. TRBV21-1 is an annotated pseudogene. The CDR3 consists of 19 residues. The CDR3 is CASSTPPVAGEWYQETQYF. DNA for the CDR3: TGTGCCAGCAGCACCCCCCCGGTAGCGGGAGAATGGTACCAAGAGACCCAGTACTTC.

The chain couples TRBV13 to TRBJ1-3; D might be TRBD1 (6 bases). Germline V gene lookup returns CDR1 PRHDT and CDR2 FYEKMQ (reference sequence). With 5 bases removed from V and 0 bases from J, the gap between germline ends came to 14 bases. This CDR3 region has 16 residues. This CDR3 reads CASSPIRTVSGNTIYF. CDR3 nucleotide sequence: TGTGCCAGCAGCCCCATCCGGACAGTCTCTGGAAACACCATATATTTT.

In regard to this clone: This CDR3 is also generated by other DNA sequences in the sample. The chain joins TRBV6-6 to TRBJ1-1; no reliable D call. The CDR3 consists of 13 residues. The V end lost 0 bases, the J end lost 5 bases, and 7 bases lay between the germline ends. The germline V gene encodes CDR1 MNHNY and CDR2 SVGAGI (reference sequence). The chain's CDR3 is CASSYSRDTEAFF. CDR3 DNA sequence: TGTGCCAGCAGTTACTCGCGGGATACTGAAGCTTTCTTT.

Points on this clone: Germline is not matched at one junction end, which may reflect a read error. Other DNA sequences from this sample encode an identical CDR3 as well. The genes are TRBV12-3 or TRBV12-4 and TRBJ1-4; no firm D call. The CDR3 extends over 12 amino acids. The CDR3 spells CASSTTRGKLFF. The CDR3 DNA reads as TGTGCCAGCAGTACGACCCGGGGAAAACTATTTTTT.

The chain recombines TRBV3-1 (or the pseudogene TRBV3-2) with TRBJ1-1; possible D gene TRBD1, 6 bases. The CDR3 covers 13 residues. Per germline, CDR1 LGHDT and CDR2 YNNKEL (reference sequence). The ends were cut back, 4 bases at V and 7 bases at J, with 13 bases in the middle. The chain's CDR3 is CASSLRGAIEAFF. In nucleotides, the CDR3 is TGTGCCAGCAGCCTCCGGGGGGCAATTGAAGCTTTCTTT.

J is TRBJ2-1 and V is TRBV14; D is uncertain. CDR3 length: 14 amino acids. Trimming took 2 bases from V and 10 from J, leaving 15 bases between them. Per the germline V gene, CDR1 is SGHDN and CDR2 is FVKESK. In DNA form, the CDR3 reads TGTGCCAGCAGCCAATTCGGTGTAGCTGGAGAGCAGTTCTTC. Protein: CASSQFGVAGEQFF.

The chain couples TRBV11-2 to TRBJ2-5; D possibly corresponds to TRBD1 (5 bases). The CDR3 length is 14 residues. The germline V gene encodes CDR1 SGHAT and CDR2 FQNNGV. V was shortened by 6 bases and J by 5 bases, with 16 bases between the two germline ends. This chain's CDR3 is CASSRGWAGETQYF. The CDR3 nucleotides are TGTGCCAGCAGTAGGGGCTGGGCCGGGGAGACCCAGTACTTC.

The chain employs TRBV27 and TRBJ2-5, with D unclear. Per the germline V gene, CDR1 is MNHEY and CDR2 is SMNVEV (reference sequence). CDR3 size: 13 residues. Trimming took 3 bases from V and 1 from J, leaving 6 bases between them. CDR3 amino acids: CASSFASQETQYF. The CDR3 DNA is TGTGCCAGCAGTTTTGCGTCCCAAGAGACCCAGTACTTC.

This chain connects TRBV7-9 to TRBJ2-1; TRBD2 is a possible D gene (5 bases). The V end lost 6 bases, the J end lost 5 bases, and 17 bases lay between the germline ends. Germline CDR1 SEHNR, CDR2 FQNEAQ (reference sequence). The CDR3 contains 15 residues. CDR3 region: CASRMGSSSHNEQFF. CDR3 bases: TGTGCCAGCAGAATGGGGTCTAGCTCTCACAATGAGCAGTTCTTC. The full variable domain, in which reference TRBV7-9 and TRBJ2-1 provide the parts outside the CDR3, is DTGVSQNPRHKITKRGQNVTFRCDPISEHNRLYWYRQTLGQGPEFLTYFQNEAQLEKSRLLSDRFSAERPKGSFSTLEIQRTEQGDSAMYLCASRMGSSSHNEQFFGPGTRLTVL.

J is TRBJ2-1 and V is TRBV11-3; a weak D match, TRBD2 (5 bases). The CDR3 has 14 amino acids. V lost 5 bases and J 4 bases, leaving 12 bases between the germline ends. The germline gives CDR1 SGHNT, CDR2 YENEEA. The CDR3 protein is CASSLSGTYNEQFF. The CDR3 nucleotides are TGTGCCAGCAGCCTCAGCGGAACGTACAATGAGCAGTTCTTC.

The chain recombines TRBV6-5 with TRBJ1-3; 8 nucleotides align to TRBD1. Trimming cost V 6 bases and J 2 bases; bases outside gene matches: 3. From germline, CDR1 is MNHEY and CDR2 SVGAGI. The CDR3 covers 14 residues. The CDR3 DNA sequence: TGTGCCAGCAGGACAGGGGAAGCTGGAAACACCATATATTTT. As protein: CASRTGEAGNTIYF.

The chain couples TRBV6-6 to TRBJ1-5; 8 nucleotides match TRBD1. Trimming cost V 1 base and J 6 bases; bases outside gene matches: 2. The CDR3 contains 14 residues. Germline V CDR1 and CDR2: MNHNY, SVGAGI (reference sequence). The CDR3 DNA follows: TGTGCCAGCAGTTACTTAGGACAGGGTCAGCCCCAGCATTTT. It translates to CASSYLGQGQPQHF.

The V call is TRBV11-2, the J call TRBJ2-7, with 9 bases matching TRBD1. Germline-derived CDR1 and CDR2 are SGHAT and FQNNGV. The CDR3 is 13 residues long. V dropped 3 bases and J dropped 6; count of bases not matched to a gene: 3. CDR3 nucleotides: TGTGCCAGCAGCTTGGCGACAGGGGGCGAGCAGTACTTC. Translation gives CASSLATGGEQYF.

Here the CDR3 DNA reads TGTGCCAGCAGCCAAATCGTCTCACCCGGAGACGAGCAGTACTTC. It is translated as CASSQIVSPGDEQYF. This rearrangement joins TRBV3-1 (or the pseudogene TRBV3-2) to TRBJ2-7; D gene unclear. CDR1 and CDR2 from the germline V gene are LGHDT and YNNKEL (reference sequence). The V end lost 2 bases, the J end lost 5 bases, and 16 bases lay between the germline ends. The CDR3 extends over 15 amino acids.

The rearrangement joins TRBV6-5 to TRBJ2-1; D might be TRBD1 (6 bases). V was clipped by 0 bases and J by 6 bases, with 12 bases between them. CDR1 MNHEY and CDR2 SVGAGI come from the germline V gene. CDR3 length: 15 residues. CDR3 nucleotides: TGTGCCAGCAGTTACTCGGGGGCACAGGGCAATGAGCAGTTCTTC. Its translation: CASSYSGAQGNEQFF.